A selection of T cell receptor beta chains follows, all from one sample in a study of cytomegalovirus exposure and HLA in healthy donors. Sequenced by immunoSEQ multiplex PCR; TCRdb stores in-frame clones only, minus some. The sample gives around 220,000 clones, around four fifths of which show up once; 11% to 15% is in the top ten. The sequenced sample was PBMCs. The source of these receptors is a woman aged 25-40 years in good health and CMV-seropositive. The CDR3 runs from the conserved cysteine through the conserved F or W. D genes are given only for firm matches. For some rows the clone size is stated as once, few or many, or as a class when expanded; others skip it.

abundance: .; j_gene: TRBJ2-3; v_gene: TRBV30; d_gene: .; CDR3nt: TGTGCCTGGAGTGTGGCCGACAGAGTCACAGATACGCAGTATTTT; CDR3aa: CAWSVADRVTDTQYF
abundance: once; j_gene: TRBJ1-3; v_gene: TRBV6-5; d_gene: .; CDR3nt: TGTGCCAGCAGTTACGGCACAGACTCTGGAAACACCATATATTTT; CDR3aa: CASSYGTDSGNTIYF
abundance: .; j_gene: TRBJ2-7; v_gene: TRBV30; d_gene: TRBD1; CDR3nt: TGTGCCTGGAGTGTACGGACAGGACCCACCTACGAGCAGTACTTC; CDR3aa: CAWSVRTGPTYEQYF
abundance: few; j_gene: TRBJ1-3; v_gene: TRBV7-2; d_gene: .; CDR3nt: TGTGCCAGCAGCTTAGATGGCAGATCCGCTGGAAACACCATATATTTT; CDR3aa: CASSLDGRSAGNTIYF
abundance: .; j_gene: TRBJ2-5; v_gene: TRBV5-6; d_gene: .; CDR3nt: TGTGCCAGCAGCTGCGGAGTGGAGGGCTTAGAGACCCAGTACTTC; CDR3aa: CASSCGVEGLETQYF
abundance: .; j_gene: TRBJ2-2; v_gene: TRBV27; d_gene: .; CDR3nt: TGTGCCAGCAGTTTACACACCGGGGAGCTGTTTTTT; CDR3aa: CASSLHTGELFF
abundance: once; j_gene: TRBJ2-2; v_gene: TRBV6-5; d_gene: TRBD2; CDR3nt: TGTGCCAGCAGTCCCGGGACTAGCGGGATCGGGGAGCTGTTTTTT; CDR3aa: CASSPGTSGIGELFF
abundance: .; j_gene: TRBJ2-3; v_gene: TRBV9; d_gene: .; CDR3nt: TGTGCCAGCAGCGTTGACCACACAGATACGCAGTATTTT; CDR3aa: CASSVDHTDTQYF
abundance: .; j_gene: TRBJ1-1; v_gene: TRBV4-1; d_gene: TRBD1; CDR3nt: TGCGCCAGCAGCCCGCGGACAGGGCCTGAAGCTTTCTTT; CDR3aa: CASSPRTGPEAFF
abundance: .; j_gene: TRBJ2-2; v_gene: TRBV7-2; d_gene: TRBD2; CDR3nt: TGTGCCAGCAGCTCCTTTAGCGGGAGGAGTACCGGGGAGCTGTTTTTT; CDR3aa: CASSSFSGRSTGELFF
abundance: .; j_gene: TRBJ2-7; v_gene: TRBV29-1; d_gene: TRBD1; CDR3nt: TGCAGCGTGGAAGGAGTCCCGGGACAGGGTGCCTACGAGCAGTACTTC; CDR3aa: CSVEGVPGQGAYEQYF
abundance: .; j_gene: TRBJ2-3; v_gene: TRBV28; d_gene: TRBD2; CDR3nt: TGTGCCAGCAGTCCGCTTAATCCTAGCGGGAGCAATACGCAGTATTTT; CDR3aa: CASSPLNPSGSNTQYF
abundance: .; j_gene: TRBJ1-2; v_gene: TRBV30; d_gene: TRBD1; CDR3nt: TGTGCCTGGAGTTTTACGGACAGGGGTTATGGCTACACCTTC; CDR3aa: CAWSFTDRGYGYTF
abundance: few; j_gene: TRBJ1-2; v_gene: TRBV9; d_gene: .; CDR3nt: TGTGCCAGCAGCCTCCCGGTATGGGGAGACTATGGCTACACCTTC; CDR3aa: CASSLPVWGDYGYTF
abundance: .; j_gene: TRBJ2-1; v_gene: TRBV2; d_gene: TRBD2; CDR3nt: TGTGCCAGCAGTCTACTAGCGGGGTACAATGAGCAGTTCTTC; CDR3aa: CASSLLAGYNEQFF
abundance: .; j_gene: TRBJ2-3; v_gene: TRBV9; d_gene: .; CDR3nt: TGTGCCAGCAGCGCCACTAGTAACCATGATACGCAGTATTTT; CDR3aa: CASSATSNHDTQYF
abundance: .; j_gene: TRBJ1-2; v_gene: TRBV6-1; d_gene: .; CDR3nt: TGTGCCAGCAGTGAATTTGGGCTCAACTATGGCTACACCTTC; CDR3aa: CASSEFGLNYGYTF
abundance: .; j_gene: TRBJ2-1; v_gene: TRBV10-3; d_gene: TRBD2; CDR3nt: TGTGCCATCGGGGGGACTAGCGGGAGTGCCAATGAGCAGTTCTTC; CDR3aa: CAIGGTSGSANEQFF
abundance: once; j_gene: TRBJ1-2; v_gene: TRBV5-1; d_gene: .; CDR3nt: TGCGCCAGCAGCTCCGGGTCCTCCTATGGCTACACCTTC; CDR3aa: CASSSGSSYGYTF
abundance: .; j_gene: TRBJ2-6; v_gene: TRBV6-5; d_gene: .; CDR3nt: TGTGCCAGCAGGTCTGGGGCCAACGTCCTGACTTTC; CDR3aa: CASRSGANVLTF
abundance: .; j_gene: TRBJ2-3; v_gene: TRBV2; d_gene: TRBD1; CDR3nt: TGTGCCAGCAGTAGTGGGGCGGGACAGGGTTACGATACGCAGTATTTT; CDR3aa: CASSSGAGQGYDTQYF
abundance: .; j_gene: TRBJ2-7; v_gene: TRBV7-2; d_gene: TRBD1; CDR3nt: TGTGCCAGCAGCTTATCCGGGACAGGGGTTTTGAATGAGCAGTACTTC; CDR3aa: CASSLSGTGVLNEQYF
abundance: .; j_gene: TRBJ2-2; v_gene: TRBV30; d_gene: .; CDR3nt: TGTGCCTGGGGCGGGTGGGTCACCGGGGAGCTGTTTTTT; CDR3aa: CAWGGWVTGELFF
abundance: .; j_gene: TRBJ2-7; v_gene: TRBV6-6; d_gene: TRBD1; CDR3nt: TGTGCCAGCCGGGACAGCCAAGACGAGCAGTACTTC; CDR3aa: CASRDSQDEQYF
abundance: .; j_gene: TRBJ2-1; v_gene: TRBV11-2; d_gene: TRBD2; CDR3nt: TGTGCCAGCGGAGAAAGCGGGAGTCTAATGGCCAATGAGCAGTTCTTC; CDR3aa: CASGESGSLMANEQFF
abundance: .; j_gene: TRBJ2-7; v_gene: TRBV21-1; d_gene: .; CDR3nt: TGTGCCAGCACCCAGCGGGCAGGGAATACCTACGAGCAGTACTTC; CDR3aa: CASTQRAGNTYEQYF
abundance: .; j_gene: TRBJ2-7; v_gene: TRBV6-5; d_gene: .; CDR3nt: TGTGCCAGCAGTTACTCCAAGAACTCCTACGAGCAGTACTTC; CDR3aa: CASSYSKNSYEQYF
abundance: .; j_gene: TRBJ2-7; v_gene: TRBV4-2; d_gene: TRBD1; CDR3nt: TGTGCCAGCAGCCACACAGGGGGCGGCTACGAGCAGTACTTC; CDR3aa: CASSHTGGGYEQYF
abundance: few; j_gene: TRBJ2-7; v_gene: TRBV5-6; d_gene: .; CDR3nt: TGTGCCAGCAGCTCGGCGGGCCAAACCAGATGGGACGAGCAGTACTTC; CDR3aa: CASSSAGQTRWDEQYF
abundance: .; j_gene: TRBJ2-5; v_gene: TRBV6-1; d_gene: .; CDR3nt: TGTGCCAGCAGTGAACAGGGGCAAGAGACCCAGTACTTC; CDR3aa: CASSEQGQETQYF
abundance: .; j_gene: TRBJ1-1; v_gene: TRBV30; d_gene: .; CDR3nt: TGTGCCTGGAGTTTGGGGGTGTTCAACACTGAAGCTTTCTTT; CDR3aa: CAWSLGVFNTEAFF
abundance: .; j_gene: TRBJ1-1; v_gene: TRBV18; d_gene: .; CDR3nt: TGTGCCAGCTCGGCAGACAGTCTGCACACTGAAGCTTTCTTT; CDR3aa: CASSADSLHTEAFF
abundance: .; j_gene: TRBJ2-3; v_gene: TRBV6-5; d_gene: TRBD2; CDR3nt: TGTGCCAGCAGTCTAGCGGGAGCAGATAGGGGTACGCAGTATTTT; CDR3aa: CASSLAGADRGTQYF
abundance: .; j_gene: TRBJ1-5; v_gene: TRBV18; d_gene: .; CDR3nt: TGTGCCAGCTCACAAACCTCGGGGCGGGATCAGCCCCAGCATTTT; CDR3aa: CASSQTSGRDQPQHF
abundance: once; j_gene: TRBJ2-2; v_gene: TRBV7-9; d_gene: .; CDR3nt: TGTGCCAGCAGCTTAGGACAGGGAGGAACCGGGGAGCTGTTTTTT; CDR3aa: CASSLGQGGTGELFF
abundance: .; j_gene: TRBJ2-7; v_gene: TRBV6-1; d_gene: .; CDR3nt: TGTGCCAGCAGCCCGGCCAGGGTATACTACGAGCAGTACTTC; CDR3aa: CASSPARVYYEQYF
abundance: few; j_gene: TRBJ1-2; v_gene: TRBV7-2; d_gene: .; CDR3nt: TGTGCCAGCAGCAACGACAGAGACTATGGCTACACCTTC; CDR3aa: CASSNDRDYGYTF
abundance: .; j_gene: TRBJ2-1; v_gene: TRBV29-1; d_gene: TRBD2; CDR3nt: TGCAGCGTTACCGGGACTAGCGGGTTCAGCTCCTACAATGAGCAGTTCTTC; CDR3aa: CSVTGTSGFSSYNEQFF
abundance: .; j_gene: TRBJ1-1; v_gene: TRBV29-1; d_gene: .; CDR3nt: TGCAGCGTTGAACGGACTGACACTGAAGCTTTCTTT; CDR3aa: CSVERTDTEAFF
abundance: .; j_gene: TRBJ2-3; v_gene: TRBV11-2; d_gene: .; CDR3nt: TGTGCCAGCAGCTCGATGCCAAGCGGTTACACAGATACGCAGTATTTT; CDR3aa: CASSSMPSGYTDTQYF
abundance: .; j_gene: TRBJ2-7; v_gene: TRBV11-3; d_gene: .; CDR3nt: TGTGCCAGCAGCTTAGAACGGACCGCTCCAGGCGAGCAGTACTTC; CDR3aa: CASSLERTAPGEQYF
abundance: .; j_gene: TRBJ2-5; v_gene: TRBV13; d_gene: TRBD2; CDR3nt: TGTGCCAGCAGCTCCCAGCGACTAGCGGGAGGGCCAACTGGGTTTAGGGAGACCCAGTACTTC; CDR3aa: CASSSQRLAGGPTGFRETQYF
abundance: .; j_gene: TRBJ2-1; v_gene: TRBV5-4; d_gene: .; CDR3nt: TGTGCCAGCAGCTTGGACAGAAACAATGAGCAGTTCTTC; CDR3aa: CASSLDRNNEQFF